The clone carrying this T cell receptor (beta chain) was detected once. No antigen is known for it. V dropped 7 bases and J dropped 0 bases, with 7 bases sitting between them. The CDR3 is 13 amino acids. Germline CDR1 is SNHLY and CDR2 is FYNNEI. This sample stems from a study of lymphopenia after photon versus proton radiotherapy. Study-level results: In patients who died, overall survival fell as post-nadir TCR diversity dropped more. Relative stability marked proton patients; photon patients lost diversity and naive cells. Authors raise, but do not show, better survival with proton therapy.

Sequenced by immunoSEQ multiplex PCR; TCRdb stores in-frame clones only, minus some. This sample has around 25,000 clones, with over 65% found just once. The chain recombines TRBV2 with TRBJ1-3; D is undetermined. The TCR was taken from a man between 40 and 49 years old with gastric cancer. Source: peripheral blood, taken from a patient treated with photon-based radiotherapy. The CDR3 loop reads CASILDSGNTIYF. The CDR3 nucleotides read TGTGCCAGCATTTTAGACTCTGGAAACACCATATATTTT.